The 22 T cell receptor beta chains presented below share a single source sample, sequenced in a study of a mutant IDH1 vaccine in newly diagnosed glioma. Their recognized antigens are unknown. Time point defined: week 35, safety follow-up. Each vaccine dose was 300 ug of mutant IDH1 20-mer peptide, with topical imiquimod. Assay: immunoSEQ multiplex PCR; the TCRdb copy retains only in-frame clones and omits some. The sample includes roughly 51,000 clones, 65% to 80% of them seen just once. Sample: PBMCs, taken from a glioma patient whose treatment included an IDH1 peptide vaccine. The receptors shown here come from a man aged 40-49 years with glioma.

The chain joins TRBV15 to TRBJ2-2, with a weak D call TRBD1 (6 bases). Trimming cost V 3 bases and J 1 base, with 12 bases left between them. This CDR3 comprises 16 residues. Germline V CDR1 and CDR2: LNHNV, YYDKDF (reference sequence). This chain's CDR3 is CATSSPGQLNTGELFF. The DNA of the CDR3 is TGTGCCACCAGCAGCCCCGGACAGCTGAACACCGGGGAGCTGTTTTTT.

The chain employs TRBV5-4 and TRBJ1-1, with D possibly TRBD1 on 5 matching bases. With 4 bases removed from V and 0 bases from J, the gap between germline ends came to 13 bases. Germline V gene lookup returns CDR1 SGHNT and CDR2 YYREEE (reference sequence). CDR3 size: 15 residues. DNA of the CDR3: TGTGCCAGCAGCAGAGGGTCAGGGTTGAACACTGAAGCTTTCTTT. Translating it yields CASSRGSGLNTEAFF.

This chain links TRBV9 with TRBJ2-7; D gene uncertain. This CDR3 is 14 amino acids long. Trimming pared 1 base from V and 5 bases from J, leaving 13 bases between. Germline CDR1 reads SGDLS; CDR2 reads YYNGEE. The CDR3 loop is CASSVHVATDEQYF. CDR3 in DNA: TGTGCCAGCAGCGTACATGTAGCTACCGACGAGCAGTACTTC. The entire variable domain, with the rest obtained from reference TRBV9 and TRBJ2-7, is as follows: DSGVTQTPKHLITATGQRVTLRCSPRSGDLSVYWYQQSLDQGLQFLIQYYNGEERAKGNILERFSAQQFPDLHSELNLSSLELGDSALYFCASSVHVATDEQYFGPGTRLTVT.

The chain employs TRBV6-5 and TRBJ2-6, with 8 nucleotides matching TRBD2. Germline V CDR1 and CDR2: MNHEY, SVGAGI. V lost 6 bases, J lost 4 bases, and 5 bases stayed unmatched. This CDR3 has 15 residues. The CDR3 nucleotides are TGTGCCAGCAGCCCGGGGGGGTACGGGGCCAACGTCCTGACTTTC. Encoded protein: CASSPGGYGANVLTF.

This clone has only a few counts. The chain couples TRBV10-1 to TRBJ1-2, with a tentative D call TRBD1 (5 bases). V lost 0 bases and J 4 bases, leaving 15 bases between the germline ends. Germline CDR1 is WNHNN and CDR2 is SYGVQD (reference sequence). The CDR3 is 16 residues long. The CDR3 region is CASSESKSGSLYGYTF. CDR3 nucleotide sequence: TGCGCCAGCAGTGAGTCGAAGTCAGGGTCCCTCTATGGCTACACCTTC.

The chain links TRBV7-2 to TRBJ1-5, with 8 bases identical to TRBD1. V lost 1 base to trimming and J lost 2 bases; unmatched junction nucleotides: 10. From germline, CDR1 is SGHTA and CDR2 FQGNSA. The CDR3 is made up of 18 amino acids. In nucleotides, the CDR3 is TGTGCCAGCAGCTTAGGCTACAGGGGGAGGATTGGCAATCAGCCCCAGCATTTT. Translated: CASSLGYRGRIGNQPQHF.

This chain joins TRBV9 and TRBJ1-2; D possibly corresponds to TRBD1 (6 bases). Germline V CDR1 and CDR2: SGDLS, YYNGEE. CDR3 length: 15 amino acids. Trimming removed 0 bases at V and 4 bases at J, with 13 bases between. CDR3 DNA: TGTGCCAGCAGCGTAGCAGGGGATCAGGGCTATGGCTACACCTTC. This gives the protein CASSVAGDQGYGYTF.

J is TRBJ2-1 and V is TRBV20-1, with 7 bases matching TRBD2. CDR3 length: 11 amino acids. Trimming cost V 5 bases and J 7 bases; bases outside gene matches: 2. Germline CDR1 is DFQATT and CDR2 is SNEGSKA (reference sequence). The CDR3 nucleotides are TGCAGTGCTCCGCGGGGGAATGAGCAGTTCTTC. As protein: CSAPRGNEQFF.

The chain combines TRBV7-9 with TRBJ1-5; D remains ambiguous. CDR1 SEHNR and CDR2 FQNEAQ come from the germline V gene (reference sequence). This CDR3 is built from 14 residues. V was shortened by 3 bases and J by 0 bases, with 6 bases between the two germline ends. The CDR3 coding sequence is TGTGCCAGCAGCTTCGGATATAGCAATCAGCCCCAGCATTTT. Translation gives CASSFGYSNQPQHF. Variable domain in full (rest from reference TRBV7-9 and TRBJ1-5): DTGVSQNPRHKITKRGQNVTFRCDPISEHNRLYWYRQTLGQGPEFLTYFQNEAQLEKSRLLSDRFSAERPKGSFSTLEIQRTEQGDSAMYLCASSFGYSNQPQHFGDGTRLSIL.

The chain has TRBV2 and TRBJ2-1; D not resolved. The CDR3 sequence is 13 residues long. Between the trimmed V and J ends, which lost 2 bases and 0 bases, there was a span of 2 bases. The germline CDR1 and CDR2 sequences are SNHLY and FYNNEI. This chain's CDR3 is CASSETSYNEQFF. As DNA, the CDR3 is TGTGCCAGCAGTGAAACCTCCTACAATGAGCAGTTCTTC.

The gene calls are TRBV4-1 and TRBJ2-5; D remains ambiguous. CDR3 size: 13 residues. Looked up from germline, CDR1 is MGHRA and CDR2 is YSYEKL. V was trimmed by 4 bases and J by 5 bases, leaving 11 bases between them. CDR3 sequence (DNA): TGCGCCAGCAGCCTACGCCTACTGGAGACCCAGTACTTC. It codes for CASSLRLLETQYF.

This rearrangement joins TRBV2 to TRBJ1-3, with TRBD1 as a possible D gene (5 bases). Between the trimmed V and J ends, which lost 8 bases and 2 bases, there was a span of 13 bases. The CDR3 contains 14 residues. CDR1 and CDR2 from the germline V gene are SNHLY and FYNNEI. The CDR3 coding sequence is TGTGCCAGCGGAGATGGGGGAACTGGAAACACCATATATTTT. Residues: CASGDGGTGNTIYF.

The chain couples TRBV4-1 to TRBJ1-2; D ambiguous. Trimming left V 1 base short and J 4 bases short, with 7 bases between. Germline CDR1 MGHRA, CDR2 YSYEKL. The CDR3 spans 13 residues. DNA of the CDR3: TGCGCCAGCAGCCAAGGGGCCGCCTATGGCTACACCTTC. This translates into CASSQGAAYGYTF.

This rearrangement joins TRBV5-4 to TRBJ2-2, with 8 bases lining up with TRBD2. CDR3 length: 16 amino acids. V lost 0 bases and J lost 6; bases outside the gene matches: 7. CDR1 is SGHNT, CDR2 YYREEE, per germline (reference sequence). The DNA of the CDR3 is TGTGCCAGCAGCTTGGTGCGGGGGGTTGGTTCCGGGGAGCTGTTTTTT. It translates to CASSLVRGVGSGELFF.

The V call is TRBV7-9, the J call TRBJ1-5; D might be TRBD1 (6 bases). Per germline, CDR1 SEHNR and CDR2 FQNEAQ (reference sequence). Trimming cost V 4 bases and J 3 bases, with 10 bases left between them. The CDR3 totals 14 residues. The CDR3 bases are TGTGCCAGCAGCTCGCGGACAGACAATCAGCCCCAGCATTTT. Translating gives CASSSRTDNQPQHF.

Turning to this clone: Within the sample, other DNA sequences also encode this same CDR3. V usage is TRBV6-5 and J usage is TRBJ1-2; TRBD1 agrees at 10 bases. The CDR3 runs 13 residues. The germline V gene has CDR1 MNHEY and CDR2 SVGAGI. V shed 3 bases, J shed 8 bases, and the junction held 3 bases outside the gene matches. The CDR3 DNA reads TGTGCCAGCAGTTATGGACAGGGGGACGGCTACACCTTC. Its translation is CASSYGQGDGYTF.

The V and J genes are TRBV5-1 and TRBJ2-1; 7 bases line up with TRBD2. CDR3 length: 16 amino acids. CDR1 SGHRS and CDR2 YFSETQ come from the germline V gene. V lost 4 bases and J lost 4; bases outside the gene matches: 11. The CDR3 spells CASSPTLGGGYNEQFF. The CDR3 DNA reads TGCGCCAGCAGCCCGACACTGGGCGGGGGTTACAATGAGCAGTTCTTC.

This clone was observed a handful of times. The genes are TRBV18 and TRBJ1-1; D gene unclear. The CDR3 length is 13 residues. CDR1 is KGHSH and CDR2 is LQKENI in the germline V gene. V was shortened by 2 bases and J by 5 bases, with 9 bases between the two germline ends. The CDR3 DNA reads as TGTGCCAGCTCACCAGTAGGGCGGACTGAAGCTTTCTTT. As protein: CASSPVGRTEAFF.

The rearrangement links TRBV4-2 to TRBJ2-5, with TRBD2 matching over 12 bases. Germline V lookup: CDR1 LGHNA, CDR2 YNFKEQ. The CDR3 contains 16 residues. The junction had 4 bases not matched to a gene; V was cut back by 0 bases and J by 5 bases. The CDR3 reads CASSQDPSGGAETQYF. The CDR3 coding sequence is TGTGCCAGCAGCCAAGATCCTAGCGGGGGGGCGGAGACCCAGTACTTC.

This chain joins TRBV7-9 and TRBJ2-7, with D unresolved. CDR3 length: 11 amino acids. V dropped 6 bases and J dropped 2 bases, with 5 bases sitting between them. Germline assignment: CDR1 SEHNR and CDR2 FQNEAQ (reference sequence). DNA of the CDR3: TGTGCCAGCAGTTCGACCTACGAGCAGTACTTC. Protein product: CASSSTYEQYF.

Here the CDR3 reads CASSTASRLDEQFF. The CDR3 coding sequence is TGTGCCAGCAGCACTGCCTCCCGCCTCGATGAGCAGTTCTTC. The V call is TRBV5-4, the J call TRBJ2-1; no reliable D call. Trimming took 4 bases from V and 8 from J, leaving 16 bases between them. The V gene's germline CDR1 is SGHNT and CDR2 YYREEE (reference sequence). The CDR3 covers 14 residues. Full variable domain (missing parts from reference TRBV5-4 and TRBJ2-1): ETGVTQSPTHLIKTRGQQVTLRCSSQSGHNTVSWYQQALGQGPQFIFQYYREEENGRGNFPPRFSGLQFPNYSSELNVNALELDDSALYLCASSTASRLDEQFFGPGTRLTVL.

This chain's CDR3 is CASSLSGAGYEQYF. CDR3 in DNA: TGTGCCAGCAGTTTATCTGGGGCAGGGTACGAGCAGTACTTC. V and J are TRBV27 and TRBJ2-7; D may be TRBD1 (5 bases). The germline V gene encodes CDR1 MNHEY and CDR2 SMNVEV (reference sequence). The CDR3 has 14 amino acids. The V and J ends lost 0 bases and 4 bases respectively, with 10 bases between them.